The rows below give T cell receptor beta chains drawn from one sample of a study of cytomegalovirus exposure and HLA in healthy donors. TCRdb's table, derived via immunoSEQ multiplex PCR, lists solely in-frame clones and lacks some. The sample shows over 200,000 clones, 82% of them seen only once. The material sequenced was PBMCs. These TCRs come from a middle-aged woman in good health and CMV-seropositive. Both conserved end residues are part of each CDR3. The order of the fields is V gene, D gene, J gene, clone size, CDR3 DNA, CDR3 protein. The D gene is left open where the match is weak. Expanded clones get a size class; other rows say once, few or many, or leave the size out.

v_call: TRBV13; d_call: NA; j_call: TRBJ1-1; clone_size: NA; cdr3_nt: TGTGCCAGCAGCTTAGGGCAGGGGAACACTGAAGCTTTCTTT; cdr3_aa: CASSLGQGNTEAFF
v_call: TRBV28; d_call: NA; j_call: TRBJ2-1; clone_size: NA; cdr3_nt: TGTGCCAGCAGTAGTGGGGGGGCAGGAACACACAATGAGCAGTTCTTC; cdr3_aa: CASSSGGAGTHNEQFF
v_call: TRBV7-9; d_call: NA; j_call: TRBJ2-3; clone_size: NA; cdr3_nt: TGTGCCAGCACCTCTGCAGATACGCAGTATTTT; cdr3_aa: CASTSADTQYF
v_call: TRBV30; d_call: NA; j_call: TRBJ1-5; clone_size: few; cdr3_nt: TGTGCCTGGACCGGGACACCAAATCAGCCCCAGCATTTT; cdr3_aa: CAWTGTPNQPQHF
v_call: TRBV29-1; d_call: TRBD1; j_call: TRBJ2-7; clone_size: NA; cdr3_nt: TGCAGCGTGCTCGGACAGGGGACCTACGAGCAGTACTTC; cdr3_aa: CSVLGQGTYEQYF
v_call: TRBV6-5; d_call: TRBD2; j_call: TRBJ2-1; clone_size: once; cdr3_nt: TGTGCCAGCAGTCGAAGCGGGGGGGCCTACAATGAGCAGTTCTTC; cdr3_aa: CASSRSGGAYNEQFF
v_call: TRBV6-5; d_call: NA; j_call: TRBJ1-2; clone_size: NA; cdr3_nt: TGTGCCAGCAGTTACAAGGAGGGGAAGTACTATGGCTACACCTTC; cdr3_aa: CASSYKEGKYYGYTF
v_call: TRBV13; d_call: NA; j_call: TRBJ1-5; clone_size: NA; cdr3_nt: TGTGCCAGCAGCTTAAGAACAGTCGGCAATCAGCCCCAGCATTTT; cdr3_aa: CASSLRTVGNQPQHF
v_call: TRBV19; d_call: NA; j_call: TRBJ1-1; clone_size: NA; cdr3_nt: TGCGCCAGTAGTCCCGTAGGACCCCACGGCAGGGGAACTGAAGCTTTCTTT; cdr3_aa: CASSPVGPHGRGTEAFF
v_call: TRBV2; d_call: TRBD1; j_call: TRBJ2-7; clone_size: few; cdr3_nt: TGTGCCAGCAGTGTGGGACAGGAGGGGCTTAAGCAGTACTTC; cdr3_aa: CASSVGQEGLKQYF
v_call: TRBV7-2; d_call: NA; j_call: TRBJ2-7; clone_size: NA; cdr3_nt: TGTGCCAGCAGCTGGCTTAACTACGAGCAGTACTTC; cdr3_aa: CASSWLNYEQYF
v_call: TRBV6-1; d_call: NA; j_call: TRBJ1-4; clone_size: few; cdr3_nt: TGTGCCAGCAGTGAGATGTTAGTCAATGAAAAACTGTTTTTT; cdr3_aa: CASSEMLVNEKLFF
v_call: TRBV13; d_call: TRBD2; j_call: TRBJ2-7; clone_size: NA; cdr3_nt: TGTGCCAGCAGCTCCAGACTAGCGGGGGGGCACGAGCAGTACTTC; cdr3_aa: CASSSRLAGGHEQYF
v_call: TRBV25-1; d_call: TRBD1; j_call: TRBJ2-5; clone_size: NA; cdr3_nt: TGTGCCAGCAGTGTTTTAGGACAGGGGGCAGCAGAGACCCAGTACTTC; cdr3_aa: CASSVLGQGAAETQYF
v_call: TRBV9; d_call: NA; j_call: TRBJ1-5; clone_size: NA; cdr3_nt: TGTGCCAGCAGTAGGGAGGGGTCGGGGCAGCCCCAGCATTTT; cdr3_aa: CASSREGSGQPQHF
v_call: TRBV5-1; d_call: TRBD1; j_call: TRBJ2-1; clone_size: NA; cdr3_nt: TGCGCCAGCAGCTTGGGACAGGGGTCAGGAGGCGTAAATGAGCAGTTCTTC; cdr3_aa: CASSLGQGSGGVNEQFF
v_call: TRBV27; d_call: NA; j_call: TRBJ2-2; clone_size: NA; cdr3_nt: TGTGCCAGCAGTACTGGGGCAGGGAGGACAAGCACCGGGGAGCTGTTTTTT; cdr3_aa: CASSTGAGRTSTGELFF
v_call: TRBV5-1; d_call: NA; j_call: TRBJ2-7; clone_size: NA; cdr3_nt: TGCGCCAGTGCTCCGGGGAAGTCCTACGAGCAGTACTTC; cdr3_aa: CASAPGKSYEQYF
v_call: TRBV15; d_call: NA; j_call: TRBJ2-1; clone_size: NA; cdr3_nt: TGTGCCACCAGCAGAGTCCCCGGGAGATGGGGCAATGAGCAGTTCTTC; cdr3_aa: CATSRVPGRWGNEQFF
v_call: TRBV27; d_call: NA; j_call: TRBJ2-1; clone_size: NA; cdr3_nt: TGTGCCAGCAGTTTAACCCGGGGTGAGCAGTTCTTC; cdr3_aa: CASSLTRGEQFF
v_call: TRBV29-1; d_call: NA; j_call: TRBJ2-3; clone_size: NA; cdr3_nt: TGCAGCGCCACATATAATACGCAGTATTTT; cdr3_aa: CSATYNTQYF
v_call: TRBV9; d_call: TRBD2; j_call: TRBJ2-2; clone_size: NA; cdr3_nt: TGTGCCAGCAGCGAGGGTCCCGTAAGCGGGGGAGCCGGGGAGCTGTTTTTT; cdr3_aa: CASSEGPVSGGAGELFF
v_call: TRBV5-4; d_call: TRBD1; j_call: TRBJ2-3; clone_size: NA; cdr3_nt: TGTGCCAGCAGCCCCCAGGGACAGGGGCTAGATACGCAGTATTTT; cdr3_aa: CASSPQGQGLDTQYF
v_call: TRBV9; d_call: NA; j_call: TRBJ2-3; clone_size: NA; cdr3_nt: TGTGCCAGCAGCGCGTTACTAGCAGATACGCAGTATTTT; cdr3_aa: CASSALLADTQYF
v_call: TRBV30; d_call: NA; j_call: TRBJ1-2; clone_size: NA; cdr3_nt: TGTGCCTGGAGTGAGACATATCGCGGGGGCTACACCTTC; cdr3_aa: CAWSETYRGGYTF
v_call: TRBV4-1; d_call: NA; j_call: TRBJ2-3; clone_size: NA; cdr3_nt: TGCGCCAGCAGCCAAGATTTTGCGGGTTCAGATACGCAGTATTTT; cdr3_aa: CASSQDFAGSDTQYF
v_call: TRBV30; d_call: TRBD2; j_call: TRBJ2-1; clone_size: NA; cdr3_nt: TGTGCCTGGAAAGGGACTAGCCCGTACAATGAGCAGTTCTTC; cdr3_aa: CAWKGTSPYNEQFF
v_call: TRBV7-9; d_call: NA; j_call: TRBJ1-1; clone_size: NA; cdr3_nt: TGTGCCAGCAGCTTAGTACGACACAACACTGAAGCTTTCTTT; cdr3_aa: CASSLVRHNTEAFF